Below, 25 T cell receptor beta chains from the same sample are listed, as sequenced in a study of blood T cell repertoires in COVID-19. Clones were sequenced by immunoSEQ multiplex PCR, and TCRdb holds only the in-frame ones, with some missing. The table has 130,000 or so clones, roughly four fifths seen once. The sample consisted of peripheral blood. These receptors all stem from a woman between 65 and 79 years old with acute or convalescent COVID-19.

This chain links TRBV27 with TRBJ2-2; D is ambiguous. Trimming removed 3 bases at V and 1 base at J, with 6 bases between. This CDR3 is 14 amino acids long. Germline V gene sequence: CDR1 MNHEY, CDR2 SMNVEV (reference sequence). In nucleotides, the CDR3 is TGTGCCAGCAGTTTTCAGGTGAACACCGGGGAGCTGTTTTTT. The encoded protein is CASSFQVNTGELFF.

The chain combines TRBV5-8 with TRBJ2-7; perhaps TRBD1 as D (5 bases). V gave up 1 base and J gave up 4 bases, with 12 bases separating them. CDR1 and CDR2 from the germline V gene are SGHTS and YDEGEE. This CDR3 is 14 amino acids long. The CDR3 here is CASSLSHRLYEQYV. Here the CDR3 DNA reads TGTGCCAGCAGCTTGAGCCACAGGCTTTACGAGCAGTACGTC.

Only one count was recorded for this clone. The rearrangement joins TRBV5-3 to TRBJ1-5, with D unclear. TRBV5-3 is labeled an ORF, and its function is uncertain. The CDR3 extends over 14 amino acids. Trimming took off 0 bases at V and 6 bases at J, with 10 bases between the two ends. The CDR3 here is CARSLERAGQPQHF. The CDR3 bases are TGTGCCAGAAGCTTGGAGAGGGCAGGTCAGCCCCAGCATTTT.

The rearrangement joins TRBV2 to TRBJ2-2; no clear D gene. V dropped 7 bases and J dropped 6 bases, with 12 bases sitting between them. CDR1 is SNHLY and CDR2 is FYNNEI in the germline V gene. The CDR3 length is 13 residues. CDR3 nucleotides: TGTGCCAGCAAAAGTATAGTAGCCGGGGAGCTGTTTTTT. This encodes CASKSIVAGELFF.

The chain carries TRBV10-3 and TRBJ1-5; 9 bases are a match to TRBD1. The V and J ends lost 0 bases and 4 bases, in that order; junction bases with no gene match: 7. Germline CDR1 and CDR2: ENHRY and SYGVKD. The CDR3 has 17 amino acids. CDR3 residues: CAISESNPGQGNQPQHF. In nucleotides, the CDR3 is TGTGCCATCAGTGAGTCAAATCCCGGACAGGGGAATCAGCCCCAGCATTTT.

J is TRBJ1-5 and V is TRBV3-1 (or the pseudogene TRBV3-2); 8 bases align to TRBD1. J gave up 6 bases and V 5 bases, and 9 bases lay outside the gene matches. The CDR3 is made up of 15 amino acids. The germline gives CDR1 LGHDT, CDR2 YNNKEL (reference sequence). The CDR3 nucleotides are TGTGCCAGCAGCTCGGCAGGGGGCTTAGGTCAGCCCCAGCATTTT. It translates to CASSSAGGLGQPQHF.

The chain employs TRBV7-8 and TRBJ1-5; TRBD1 aligns across 8 bases. V shed 5 bases and J 4 bases; nucleotides not matched to a gene: 4. Germline CDR1 and CDR2: SGHVS and FQNEAQ. The CDR3 loop spans 14 amino acids. The DNA for the CDR3 is TGTGCCAGCAGCCCCGGACAGGGAAATCAGCCCCAGCATTTT. Amino acids: CASSPGQGNQPQHF.

The chain uses TRBV11-3 and TRBJ1-1; possibly TRBD1 for D (5 bases). Looked up from germline, CDR1 is SGHNT and CDR2 is YENEEA. The CDR3 totals 14 residues. V was shortened by 3 bases and J by 6 bases, with 14 bases between the two germline ends. As DNA, the CDR3 is TGTGCCAGCAGCTTTCTGACAGCGCCCGCTGAAGCTTTCTTT. This encodes CASSFLTAPAEAFF.

The gene calls are TRBV6-9 and TRBJ2-5; D is possibly TRBD2 (5 bases). Germline CDR1 MNHGY, CDR2 SVAAGI. CDR3 length: 12 residues. V lost 2 bases, J lost 5 bases, and 6 bases lay in between. The chain's CDR3 is CASSYGEETQYF. CDR3 nucleotides: TGTGCCAGCAGTTATGGGGAGGAGACCCAGTACTTC.

The genes are TRBV11-2 and TRBJ1-6; D is unclear. CDR1 SGHAT and CDR2 FQNNGV come from the germline V gene. V was clipped by 2 bases and J by 4 bases, with 6 bases between them. The CDR3 totals 14 residues. CDR3 bases: TGTGCCAGCAGCTTAACACAGTATAATTCACCCCTCCACTTT. Protein product: CASSLTQYNSPLHF.

The genes are TRBV3-1 (or the pseudogene TRBV3-2) and TRBJ2-2; 8 nucleotides match TRBD1. V shed 8 bases, J shed 1 base, and the junction held 6 bases outside the gene matches. Germline CDR1 reads LGHDT; CDR2 reads YNNKEL (reference sequence). The CDR3 is made up of 15 amino acids. The CDR3 region has the DNA TGTGCCAGCCAACCAGGGGGCTTGAACACCGGGGAGCTGTTTTTT. Amino acids: CASQPGGLNTGELFF.

The chain is built from TRBV7-2 and TRBJ2-2; D gene unclear. The ends were cut back, 4 bases at V and 1 base at J, with 19 bases in the middle. This CDR3 comprises 18 residues. CDR1 and CDR2 from the germline V gene are SGHTA and FQGNSA. The DNA of the CDR3 is TGTGCCAGCAGCTCTCCCCCCCTGGCGGCACTGAACACCGGGGAGCTGTTTTTT. This codes for CASSSPPLAALNTGELFF.

This sequence joins TRBV7-2 and TRBJ1-2, with a possible D match to TRBD1 (5 bases). This CDR3 has 14 residues. Per the germline V gene, CDR1 is SGHTA and CDR2 is FQGNSA. Trimming shortened V by 1 base and J by 7 bases, and 13 bases separated the two germline ends. The chain's CDR3 is CASSLGGSKLGYTF. In nucleotides, the CDR3 is TGTGCCAGCAGCTTAGGGGGCAGCAAACTTGGCTACACCTTC.

This clone has only one observation. The rearrangement links TRBV7-2 to TRBJ2-3, with 11 bases identical to TRBD2. V dropped 0 bases and J dropped 2; count of bases not matched to a gene: 10. CDR3 length: 19 residues. CDR1 is SGHTA and CDR2 is FQGNSA in the germline V gene. CDR3 nucleotides: TGTGCCAGCAGCTTAGCGCTTGTGGCTAGCGGGGGGAACACAGATACGCAGTATTTT. This sequence encodes CASSLALVASGGNTDTQYF.

This rearrangement joins TRBV9 to TRBJ1-6; D ambiguous. The ends were cut back, 0 bases at V and 7 bases at J, with 17 bases in the middle. This CDR3 has 17 amino acids. CDR1 and CDR2 (germline): SGDLS, YYNGEE. The CDR3: CASSVEWQVTYNSPLHF. The CDR3 nucleotides are TGTGCCAGCAGCGTAGAGTGGCAGGTTACTTACAATTCACCCCTCCACTTT.

This clone was seen a single time. V usage is TRBV6-6 and J usage is TRBJ1-1, with D possibly TRBD1 on 5 matching bases. The V gene's germline CDR1 is MNHNY and CDR2 SVGAGI (reference sequence). Deletions cut 2 bases from V and 4 bases from J, with 11 bases between. The CDR3 is 14 residues long. The CDR3 sequence: CASSYGDWSTEAFF. CDR3 bases: TGTGCCAGCAGTTACGGGGACTGGAGCACTGAAGCTTTCTTT.

The chain has TRBV18 and TRBJ1-3; D is ambiguous. This CDR3 region has 12 residues. Germline CDR1 KGHSH, CDR2 LQKENI. Deletions cut 7 bases from V and 8 bases from J, with 12 bases between. CDR3 loop: CASLTRGDTIYF. The CDR3 bases are TGTGCCAGCTTAACCCGGGGAGACACCATATATTTT.

V usage is TRBV5-1 and J usage is TRBJ2-5; 9 nucleotides line up with TRBD2. J was trimmed by 5 bases and V by 0 bases; bases with no gene match: 5. This CDR3 contains 15 residues. Looked up from germline, CDR1 is SGHRS and CDR2 is YFSETQ. Here the CDR3 reads CASSLALAGLETQYF. The DNA for the CDR3 is TGCGCCAGCAGCTTGGCGCTAGCGGGGCTCGAGACCCAGTACTTC.

V and J are TRBV5-1 and TRBJ2-1; D perhaps matches TRBD2 (5 bases). Germline V lookup: CDR1 SGHRS, CDR2 YFSETQ. CDR3 size: 15 residues. V lost 2 bases and J lost 1, with 10 bases in between. CDR3 bases: TGCGCCAGCAGCTTCGAAGCGGTTTCCTACAATGAGCAGTTCTTC. Amino acid sequence: CASSFEAVSYNEQFF.

The chain uses TRBV19 and TRBJ1-1, with D tentatively TRBD1 (5 bases). Per the germline V gene, CDR1 is LNHDA and CDR2 is SQIVND (reference sequence). The CDR3 runs to 15 residues. Trimming took 10 bases from V and 4 from J, leaving 22 bases between them. The CDR3 DNA sequence: TGTGCCACGTCCCCTCTGACAGTAGGTTCCACTGAAGCTTTCTTT. This gives the protein CATSPLTVGSTEAFF.

The genes are TRBV7-2 and TRBJ2-1; TRBD2 aligns across 11 bases. The germline gives CDR1 SGHTA, CDR2 FQGNSA. This CDR3 region has 15 residues. V gave up 6 bases and J gave up 7 bases; unmatched junction bases: 8. The CDR3 bases are TGTGCCAGCAGACGCATAGCGGGGGGGCTGAATGAGCAGTTCTTC. Protein: CASRRIAGGLNEQFF.

The chain couples TRBV6-5 to TRBJ2-6; no reliable D call. Deletions cut 4 bases from V and 0 bases from J, with 7 bases between. Germline lookup yields CDR1 MNHEY and CDR2 SVGAGI. CDR3 length: 15 residues. The CDR3 sequence is CASSSTSSGANVLTF. CDR3 sequence (DNA): TGTGCCAGCAGTTCCACGAGCTCTGGGGCCAACGTCCTGACTTTC.

A few counts support this clone. A read error may account for a junction end that differs from germline. The genes are TRBV5-1 and TRBJ2-7; D is unresolved. Germline V gene sequence: CDR1 SGHRS, CDR2 YFSETQ. The CDR3 spans 12 residues. The CDR3: CASSTPSHEQYF. As DNA, the CDR3 is TGCGCCAGCAGCACTCCCTCCCACGAGCAGTACTTC.

The chain couples TRBV5-1 to TRBJ1-1; tentative D call: TRBD1 (5 bases). The germline V and J ends were trimmed by 6 bases and 8 bases, with 11 bases remaining between them. Looked up from germline, CDR1 is SGHRS and CDR2 is YFSETQ. This CDR3 is built from 11 residues. CDR3 coding DNA: TGCGCCAGCACTTGGCGGGACGAAGCTTTCTTT. This encodes CASTWRDEAFF.

The chain has TRBV30 and TRBJ2-1, with 7 bases matching TRBD1. CDR3 length equals 14 residues. V lost 2 bases to trimming and J lost 10 bases; unmatched junction nucleotides: 11. Germline CDR1 GTSNPN, CDR2 SVGIG (reference sequence). The CDR3 region has the DNA TGTGCCTGGAGTTCATTGACAGGGTACCCCGAGCAGTTCTTC. Amino acid sequence: CAWSSLTGYPEQFF. The full variable domain, in which reference TRBV30 and TRBJ2-1 provide the parts outside the CDR3, is SQTIHQWPATLVQPVGSPLSLECTVEGTSNPNLYWYRQAAGRGLQLLFYSVGIGQISSEVPQNLSASRPQDRQFILSSKKLLLSDSGFYLCAWSSLTGYPEQFFGPGTRLTVL.